The next 31 T cell receptor beta chains were all read from a single sample in a study of memory CD4+ T cells and cytomegalovirus serostatus. Assay: immunoSEQ multiplex PCR; the TCRdb copy retains only in-frame clones and omits some. The sample lists approximately 41,000 clones; around 80% were seen once. Single viable CD3+CD4+CD8-CD45RO+ cells were sorted as the memory CD4+ T cells. The specimen sequenced was memory CD4+ T cells from blood. These receptors originate from an adult in good health and CMV-seronegative.

This chain joins TRBV7-9 and TRBJ2-7; D remains unclear. The ends were cut back, 5 bases at V and 2 bases at J, with 10 bases in the middle. Germline CDR1 reads SEHNR; CDR2 reads FQNEAQ (reference sequence). The CDR3 is 13 amino acids. The CDR3 region is CASSREVTYEQYF. The CDR3 region has the DNA TGTGCCAGCAGCCGAGAGGTAACCTACGAGCAGTACTTC. The full variable domain, in which reference TRBV7-9 and TRBJ2-7 provide the parts outside the CDR3, is DTGVSQNPRHKITKRGQNVTFRCDPISEHNRLYWYRQTLGQGPEFLTYFQNEAQLEKSRLLSDRFSAERPKGSFSTLEIQRTEQGDSAMYLCASSREVTYEQYFGPGTRLTVT.

This clone was counted once. The CDR3 region has the DNA TGTGCCAGGAGAGAGACCCAGTACTTC. Residues: CARRETQYF. The V and J genes are TRBV11-3 and TRBJ2-5; D gene uncertain. V lost 9 bases and J 4 bases, leaving 3 bases between the germline ends. This CDR3 is built from 9 residues. Per germline, CDR1 SGHNT and CDR2 YENEEA.

This clone showed up just once. The chain joins TRBV5-1 to TRBJ2-7, with no clear D. There are 14 residues in the CDR3. Germline V gene sequence: CDR1 SGHRS, CDR2 YFSETQ. Trimming cost V 2 bases and J 3 bases, with 12 bases left between them. DNA for the CDR3: TGCGCCAGCAGCTTCCAGGAACCGATCTACGAGCAGTACTTC. Encoded protein: CASSFQEPIYEQYF. The full variable domain, rest sourced from reference TRBV5-1 and TRBJ2-7, is KAGVTQTPRYLIKTRGQQVTLSCSPISGHRSVSWYQQTPGQGLQFLFEYFSETQRNKGNFPGRFSGRQFSNSRSEMNVSTLELGDSALYLCASSFQEPIYEQYFGPGTRLTVT.

This sequence joins TRBV5-1 and TRBJ2-1; the D call may be TRBD1 or TRBD2 (5 bases each). Germline V gene lookup returns CDR1 SGHRS and CDR2 YFSETQ. The CDR3 length is 16 residues. V dropped 4 bases and J dropped 10 bases, with 24 bases sitting between them. CDR3 DNA sequence: TGCGCCAGCAGCCAACGTTCCGGGCCCACTAGGGACGAGCAGTTCTTC. Its translation: CASSQRSGPTRDEQFF.

The gene calls are TRBV10-3 and TRBJ1-2; D might be TRBD1 (6 bases). The CDR3 has 14 residues. V gave up 2 bases and J gave up 8 bases, with 15 bases separating them. From germline, CDR1 is ENHRY and CDR2 SYGVKD. The CDR3 DNA follows: TGTGCCATCAGTGAGAAGTCAGGGGTAAACGGCTACACCTTC. It specifies CAISEKSGVNGYTF.

This clone was counted once. The chain is built from TRBV11-2 and TRBJ1-1; D gene uncertain. The germline V gene has CDR1 SGHAT and CDR2 FQNNGV. CDR3 length: 13 amino acids. Trimming removed 2 bases from V and 2 bases from J, with 6 bases in between. The CDR3 DNA follows: TGTGCCAGCAGCTTATTCAGAAACACTGAAGCTTTCTTT. It encodes CASSLFRNTEAFF. Together with reference TRBV11-2 and TRBJ1-1, the CDR3 gives the full variable domain: EAGVAQSPRYKIIEKRQSVAFWCNPISGHATLYWYQQILGQGPKLLIQFQNNGVVDDSQLPKDRFSAERLKGVDSTLKIQPAKLEDSAVYLCASSLFRNTEAFFGQGTRLTVV.

This rearrangement joins TRBV14 to TRBJ2-7; D could derive from TRBD1 or TRBD2 (5 bases each). Trimming stripped 4 bases from V and 2 bases from J, with 12 bases between. CDR1 and CDR2 from the germline V gene are SGHDN and FVKESK. The CDR3 covers 14 residues. This CDR3 is CASSRLKGPYEQYF. CDR3 nucleotide sequence: TGTGCCAGCAGCCGACTTAAGGGACCCTACGAGCAGTACTTC.

The V call is TRBV5-4, the J call TRBJ2-5; 7 positions match TRBD2. CDR3 length: 14 amino acids. The germline V gene encodes CDR1 SGHNT and CDR2 YYREEE (reference sequence). Trimming took 3 bases from V and 4 from J; bases not matched to a gene: 6. The CDR3 here is CASSSTREGETQYF. As DNA, the CDR3 is TGTGCCAGCAGCTCCACGAGGGAGGGAGAGACCCAGTACTTC. The whole variable domain, remainder taken from reference TRBV5-4 and TRBJ2-5, is ETGVTQSPTHLIKTRGQQVTLRCSSQSGHNTVSWYQQALGQGPQFIFQYYREEENGRGNFPPRFSGLQFPNYSSELNVNALELDDSALYLCASSSTREGETQYFGPGTRLLVL.

As concerns this clone: This sample also contains other DNA sequences that code for the same CDR3. The chain carries TRBV28 and TRBJ2-7; D is unresolved. CDR1 and CDR2 from the germline V gene are MDHEN and SYDVKM. The germline V and J ends were trimmed by 8 bases and 3 bases, with 5 bases remaining between them. The CDR3 totals 10 residues. The CDR3: CASGYYEQYF. CDR3 bases: TGTGCCAGCGGATACTACGAGCAGTACTTC.

The chain is built from TRBV7-9 and TRBJ2-5; no clear D gene. Trimming pared 4 bases from V and 5 bases from J, leaving 8 bases between. This CDR3 has 12 amino acids. In germline, CDR1 is SEHNR, CDR2 FQNEAQ (reference sequence). CDR3 sequence (DNA): TGTGCCAGCAGCTCCAAAAGGGAGACCCAGTACTTC. This sequence encodes CASSSKRETQYF.

The V and J genes are TRBV30 and TRBJ1-6; D remains unclear. Germline CDR1 is GTSNPN and CDR2 is SVGIG (reference sequence). The CDR3 sequence is 15 residues long. V lost 2 bases and J lost 0, with 8 bases in between. The CDR3 spells CAWSMVSSYNSPLHF. In nucleotides, the CDR3 is TGTGCCTGGAGTATGGTGAGCTCCTATAATTCACCCCTCCACTTT.

The chain is built from TRBV10-3 and TRBJ1-1; possible D gene TRBD1, 6 bases. Trimming removed 6 bases at V and 0 bases at J, with 11 bases between. The CDR3 extends over 14 amino acids. Germline values: CDR1 ENHRY, CDR2 SYGVKD. For the CDR3, the DNA is TGTGCCATCAGGGAAGGGGACATGAACACTGAAGCTTTCTTT. Its translation is CAIREGDMNTEAFF.

The chain is built from TRBV18 and TRBJ1-2; D is ambiguous. V was trimmed by 3 bases and J by 8 bases, leaving 10 bases between them. There are 12 residues in the CDR3. The germline V gene has CDR1 KGHSH and CDR2 LQKENI. As DNA, the CDR3 is TGTGCCAGCTCACCGGACCAGAGGGGCTACACCTTC. As protein: CASSPDQRGYTF.

The chain recombines TRBV7-8 with TRBJ1-5; D unclear. The CDR3 loop spans 12 amino acids. Trimming cost V 5 bases and J 4 bases, with 6 bases left between them. Germline-derived CDR1 and CDR2 are SGHVS and FQNEAQ. The CDR3 is CASSATNQPQHF. For the CDR3, the DNA is TGTGCCAGCAGCGCAACAAATCAGCCCCAGCATTTT.

This clone is medium-sized. The chain links TRBV27 to TRBJ2-4; D tentatively fits TRBD1 or TRBD2 (5 bases each). CDR3 length: 14 residues. CDR1 and CDR2 (germline): MNHEY, SMNVEV (reference sequence). CDR3 DNA sequence: TGTGCATGGGGACGCGGAGTAGCCAAAAACATTCAGTACTTC. This codes for CAWGRGVAKNIQYF.

V gene TRBV6-5 combines with J gene TRBJ2-1; D might be TRBD2 (5 bases). V was shortened by 5 bases and J by 5 bases, with 16 bases between the two germline ends. This CDR3 has 15 residues. The germline V gene has CDR1 MNHEY and CDR2 SVGAGI. CDR3 bases: TGTGCCAGCAGTCGCCCCGCTGGGCGGGACAATGAGCAGTTCTTC. It is translated as CASSRPAGRDNEQFF.

This rearrangement joins TRBV6-6 to TRBJ2-1; TRBD2 aligns across 8 bases. V trimming: 9 bases; J trimming: 3 bases; junction bases outside the gene matches: 13. CDR3 size: 16 residues. Germline V gives CDR1 MNHNY, CDR2 SVGAGI (reference sequence). CDR3 protein: CASSPSGAGGYNEQFF. CDR3 nucleotides: TGTGCCAGTAGTCCTTCGGGCGCGGGGGGCTACAATGAGCAGTTCTTC.

This clone was observed a single time. The chain employs TRBV19 and TRBJ1-5, with D possibly being TRBD1 (5 bases). The CDR3 is 15 amino acids. Germline CDR1 reads LNHDA; CDR2 reads SQIVND (reference sequence). V lost 10 bases, J lost 1 base, and 17 bases lay in between. In nucleotides, the CDR3 is TGTGCCACTGCCCACAGGAAAGCGAGCAATCAGCCCCAGCATTTT. The encoded protein is CATAHRKASNQPQHF.

The chain employs TRBV5-1 and TRBJ1-1; possible D gene TRBD1, 6 bases. V was cut by 4 bases and J by 0 bases, with 13 bases left in between. This CDR3 has 15 residues. CDR1 SGHRS and CDR2 YFSETQ come from the germline V gene. DNA of the CDR3: TGCGCCAGCAGCGTCGAACAGGGAATGAACACTGAAGCTTTCTTT. Amino acids: CASSVEQGMNTEAFF.

The rearrangement links TRBV6-1 to TRBJ1-1; tentatively, D is TRBD1 (5 bases). The CDR3 spans 13 residues. Trimming shortened V by 5 bases and J by 5 bases, and 12 bases separated the two germline ends. The V gene's germline CDR1 is MNHNS and CDR2 SASEGT. CDR3 sequence reads: CASSWGSGTEAFF. CDR3 DNA: TGTGCCAGCAGTTGGGGGTCAGGGACTGAAGCTTTCTTT.

V gene TRBV5-1 combines with J gene TRBJ1-2, with D perhaps TRBD1 (5 bases). V was trimmed by 4 bases and J by 4 bases, leaving 17 bases between them. Germline V gene lookup returns CDR1 SGHRS and CDR2 YFSETQ. There are 15 residues in the CDR3. For the CDR3, the DNA is TGCGCCAGCAGCACCGGGACTCCTACACTCTATGGCTACACCTTC. It codes for CASSTGTPTLYGYTF.

The table lists this clone with a few counts. The chain joins TRBV28 to TRBJ2-1; maybe TRBD2 (6 bases). The V gene's germline CDR1 is MDHEN and CDR2 SYDVKM. This CDR3 comprises 14 residues. V lost 7 bases and J 0 bases, leaving 10 bases between the germline ends. CDR3: CASTGLSSYNEQFF. CDR3 sequence (DNA): TGTGCCAGCACGGGACTCAGCTCCTACAATGAGCAGTTCTTC.

The chain couples TRBV11-2 to TRBJ2-1; 8 positions agree with TRBD1. Losses at the gene ends were 6 bases for V and 0 bases for J; bases not matched to a gene: 4. The CDR3 extends over 15 amino acids. Germline CDR1 is SGHAT and CDR2 is FQNNGV. The DNA of the CDR3 is TGTGCCAGCAGTTGGGACAGGCGCTCCTACAATGAGCAGTTCTTC. Translated: CASSWDRRSYNEQFF. The full variable domain, with the rest looked up from reference TRBV11-2 and TRBJ2-1, is EAGVAQSPRYKIIEKRQSVAFWCNPISGHATLYWYQQILGQGPKLLIQFQNNGVVDDSQLPKDRFSAERLKGVDSTLKIQPAKLEDSAVYLCASSWDRRSYNEQFFGPGTRLTVL.

Here the CDR3 reads CASSYLNPPGYTF. In DNA, the CDR3 is TGTGCCAGCAGCTACTTAAACCCCCCTGGCTACACCTTC. The rearrangement joins TRBV7-2 to TRBJ1-2; D gene uncertain. Germline V lookup: CDR1 SGHTA, CDR2 FQGNSA. This CDR3 spans 13 amino acids. Trimming cost V 4 bases and J 7 bases, with 13 bases left between them.

The V and J genes are TRBV5-8 and TRBJ2-7; TRBD2 matches 10 bases. Germline V CDR1 and CDR2: SGHTS, YDEGEE. CDR3 length equals 16 residues. With 4 bases clipped from V and 1 base from J, the junction kept 8 bases outside the gene matches. CDR3 region: CASSRRSGRYSYEQYF. CDR3 in DNA: TGTGCCAGCAGCCGACGTAGCGGGAGGTATTCCTACGAGCAGTACTTC.

This chain connects TRBV28 to TRBJ2-7; D is possibly TRBD2 (6 bases). This CDR3 is 15 amino acids long. Per germline, CDR1 MDHEN and CDR2 SYDVKM. The germline V and J ends were trimmed by 7 bases and 4 bases, with 20 bases remaining between them. The CDR3 is CASTPFSRGEYEQYF. CDR3 DNA sequence: TGTGCCAGCACCCCTTTCAGCCGCGGGGAGTACGAGCAGTACTTC.

The chain carries TRBV7-8 and TRBJ2-7, with TRBD2 as a possible D gene (5 bases). Germline V lookup: CDR1 SGHVS, CDR2 FQNEAQ. V dropped 5 bases and J dropped 5 bases, with 16 bases sitting between them. This CDR3 has 14 residues. CDR3 sequence (DNA): TGTGCCAGCAGCGGAGAGGGTTGGCGGGACGAGCAGTACTTC. It specifies CASSGEGWRDEQYF.

This clone occurred a few times. This chain links TRBV30 with TRBJ2-5, with 11 bases that match TRBD2. Trimming at V came to 2 bases and at J to 9 bases, leaving 17 bases not matched to a gene. This CDR3 is 17 amino acids long. Germline loops: CDR1 GTSNPN, CDR2 SVGIG (reference sequence). The CDR3 sequence: CAWSRIAGGSVGLSQYF. In DNA, the CDR3 is TGTGCCTGGAGTCGGATAGCGGGAGGGTCCGTGGGATTGTCCCAGTACTTC.

The chain links TRBV7-2 to TRBJ2-7; 8 bases agree with TRBD2. Trimming took 1 base from V and 1 from J; bases not matched to a gene: 3. The germline CDR1 and CDR2 sequences are SGHTA and FQGNSA. The CDR3 contains 15 residues. The CDR3 spells CASSLGTSISYEQYF. The CDR3 region has the DNA TGTGCCAGCAGCTTAGGGACTAGCATTTCCTACGAGCAGTACTTC.

V usage is TRBV11-3 and J usage is TRBJ2-2; unclear D gene. The CDR3 is made up of 14 amino acids. The germline V gene encodes CDR1 SGHNT and CDR2 YENEEA. V was pared by 5 bases and J by 0 bases, with 7 bases between. CDR3 DNA: TGTGCCAGCAGCATCAACTCGAACACCGGGGAGCTGTTTTTT. This encodes CASSINSNTGELFF.

As concerns this clone: At one boundary the junction diverges from the germline segment, which might be a read error. The rearrangement joins TRBV20-1 to TRBJ2-7; 8 bases agree with TRBD1. There are 11 residues in the CDR3. From germline, CDR1 is DFQATT and CDR2 SNEGSKA (reference sequence). As DNA, the CDR3 is TGCAGTGCTAGGACTCGGGACAGGATAAACTTC. Protein: CSARTRDRINF.